This T cell receptor beta chain came from a study of STAT5B mutations in CD4+ large granular lymphocyte leukemia. About the research overall: Among healthy donors, a particular HLA allele went with more CDR3 'QG' motifs.

General study findings and limits: No patients shared main leukemic clonotypes, though about 26% appeared at low frequency elsewhere.

Control samples were healthy donors' buffy coats. The table lists this clone with a count of one. Its antigen is unidentified. Repertoires were generated with immunoSEQ multiplex PCR, while TCRdb's copy carries only in-frame clones and drops some. The sample has about 30,000 clones, 60% to 80% seen once. Sequenced material: CD4+ T cells from blood buffy coats. The clonotype comes from a human donor in good health.

The chain's CDR3 is CASKRDGTTHNEQFF. CDR3 DNA: TGTGCCAGCAAACGGGACGGGACGACCCACAATGAGCAGTTCTTC. This chain joins TRBV2 and TRBJ2-1; D may be TRBD1 or TRBD2 (5 bases each). The CDR3 is made up of 15 amino acids. CDR1 is SNHLY and CDR2 is FYNNEI in the germline V gene. V lost 7 bases to trimming and J lost 5 bases, with 18 bases between them.